Listed here are 14 T cell receptor beta chains from one sample, sequenced in a study of cytomegalovirus exposure and HLA in healthy donors. PCR employed 60 Vbeta and 13 Jbeta primers. Repertoires were generated with immunoSEQ multiplex PCR, while TCRdb's copy carries only in-frame clones and drops some. Of about 160,000 clones listed, approximately 85% are singletons. Specimen: PBMCs. Receptors originate from a man aged 45-65 years in good health and CMV-seropositive.

The chain is built from TRBV5-4 and TRBJ1-3; 9 bases agree with TRBD1. The germline gives CDR1 SGHNT, CDR2 YYREEE (reference sequence). Trimming cost V 3 bases and J 7 bases; bases outside gene matches: 8. The CDR3 consists of 15 residues. CDR3 nucleotide sequence: TGTGCCAGCAGCTCAGGACAGGGGCTGAGGAACACCATATATTTT. Amino acid sequence: CASSSGQGLRNTIYF.

The rearrangement joins TRBV7-9 to TRBJ2-1, with TRBD2 identical over 8 bases. This CDR3 spans 15 amino acids. With 1 base clipped from V and 7 bases from J, the junction kept 6 bases outside the gene matches. CDR1 and CDR2 (germline): SEHNR, FQNEAQ (reference sequence). This CDR3 reads CASSLGGGLENEQFF. CDR3 in DNA: TGTGCCAGCAGCTTAGGCGGGGGGCTTGAGAATGAGCAGTTCTTC.

The chain joins TRBV19 to TRBJ1-5; tentative D call: TRBD1 (6 bases). Germline V CDR1 and CDR2: LNHDA, SQIVND (reference sequence). The germline V and J ends were trimmed by 5 bases and 0 bases, with 8 bases remaining between them. The CDR3 is 14 amino acids. The CDR3, as DNA: TGTGCCAGTAGTGAACAGGGTAGCAATCAGCCCCAGCATTTT. This translates into CASSEQGSNQPQHF.

The V gene is TRBV6-1, the J gene TRBJ2-7, with 9 positions matching TRBD1. Germline CDR1 reads MNHNS; CDR2 reads SASEGT. V lost 3 bases, J lost 7 bases, and 4 bases stayed unmatched. CDR3 length: 13 amino acids. CDR3 nucleotide sequence: TGTGCCAGCAGTGACACAGGGGGCAGGGAGCAGTACTTC. Translation: CASSDTGGREQYF.

This chain connects TRBV30 to TRBJ2-2, with 7 bases identical to TRBD1. The CDR3 consists of 13 residues. CDR1 is GTSNPN and CDR2 is SVGIG in the germline V gene (reference sequence). V was pared by 5 bases and J by 0 bases, with 0 bases of the junction left unmatched. The CDR3 reads CAWDRANTGELFF. CDR3 nucleotide sequence: TGTGCCTGGGACAGGGCGAACACCGGGGAGCTGTTTTTT.

This clone appeared once. The rearrangement uses TRBV18 and TRBJ1-5; perhaps TRBD1 as D (6 bases). Germline V gene data show CDR1 as KGHSH and CDR2 as LQKENI. Between the trimmed V and J ends, which lost 5 bases and 4 bases, there was a span of 15 bases. This CDR3 contains 15 residues. The CDR3 reads CASSGQGYGNQPQHF. Written as DNA, the CDR3 is TGTGCCAGCTCAGGGCAGGGGTACGGGAATCAGCCCCAGCATTTT.

This chain connects TRBV13 to TRBJ2-1; TRBD1 aligns across 8 bases. The CDR3 runs 19 residues. Looked up from germline, CDR1 is PRHDT and CDR2 is FYEKMQ (reference sequence). The trim removed 5 bases at V and 5 bases at J, leaving 20 bases unmatched. DNA of the CDR3: TGTGCCAGCAGCCGAAACGTCAGGGGGCGCGGGTCCGATAACAATGAGCAGTTCTTC. Encoded protein: CASSRNVRGRGSDNNEQFF.

The rearrangement joins TRBV28 to TRBJ2-7; 11 bases fit TRBD2. Germline values: CDR1 MDHEN, CDR2 SYDVKM. The V segment lost 7 bases and the J segment 5 bases; nucleotides outside the gene matches: 7. This CDR3 comprises 14 residues. The CDR3 nucleotides are TGTGCCAGCACCCCGTCTAGCGGGAGGAACGAGCAGTACTTC. Its translation: CASTPSSGRNEQYF. The complete variable domain, with remaining parts taken from reference TRBV28 and TRBJ2-7, reads DVKVTQSSRYLVKRTGEKVFLECVQDMDHENMFWYRQDPGLGLRLIYFSYDVKMKEKGDIPEGYSVSREKKERFSLILESASTNQTSMYLCASTPSSGRNEQYFGPGTRLTVT.

V usage is TRBV11-2 and J usage is TRBJ1-1; 8 positions match TRBD1. Germline CDR1 SGHAT, CDR2 FQNNGV. With 0 bases clipped from V and 4 bases from J, the junction kept 4 bases outside the gene matches. The CDR3 has 15 residues. CDR3 sequence: CASSLEAGGFTEAFF. CDR3 coding DNA: TGTGCCAGCAGCTTAGAGGCAGGGGGCTTCACTGAAGCTTTCTTT.

The V call is TRBV19, the J call TRBJ2-1, with D possibly matching TRBD2 (6 bases). Deletions cut 5 bases from V and 3 bases from J, with 11 bases between. Germline V gene data show CDR1 as LNHDA and CDR2 as SQIVND (reference sequence). This CDR3 spans 14 amino acids. CDR3 protein: CASSLAGGYNEQFF. The CDR3 nucleotides read TGTGCCAGTAGTTTAGCCGGGGGCTACAATGAGCAGTTCTTC.

This clone was detected only once. The rearrangement uses TRBV23-1 and TRBJ1-1, with D perhaps matching TRBD1 (5 bases). TRBV23-1 qualifies as an ORF whose function is uncertain. Trimming cost V 6 bases and J 0 bases, with 23 bases left between them. This CDR3 is built from 18 residues. For the CDR3, the DNA is TGCGCCAGCAGCCTTGGCGGGACCCCAAGGAGGATGAACACTGAAGCTTTCTTT. Residues: CASSLGGTPRRMNTEAFF.

The chain uses TRBV6-5 and TRBJ1-2, with TRBD1 as a possible D gene (5 bases). Trimming cost V 0 bases and J 2 bases, with 10 bases left between them. Germline V gives CDR1 MNHEY, CDR2 SVGAGI. CDR3 length: 15 amino acids. CDR3 DNA sequence: TGTGCCAGCAGTTACTCGACAGTTCAGAACTATGGCTACACCTTC. It encodes CASSYSTVQNYGYTF.

This clone was picked up a small number of times. The rearrangement joins TRBV4-3 to TRBJ2-5; 7 bases agree with TRBD1. There are 15 residues in the CDR3. From germline, CDR1 is LGHNA and CDR2 YSLEER. With 1 base clipped from V and 4 bases from J, the junction kept 6 bases outside the gene matches. CDR3 nucleotide sequence: TGCGCCAGCAGCCAAGGACAGGGAAGTCCAGAGACCCAGTACTTC. This gives the protein CASSQGQGSPETQYF.

The J gene is TRBJ1-1, the V gene TRBV7-3, with 7 positions matching TRBD1. Trimming at V came to 4 bases and at J to 0 bases, leaving 5 bases not matched to a gene. Per germline, CDR1 SGHTA and CDR2 FQGTGA. CDR3 length equals 15 residues. CDR3: CASSSGQPMNTEAFF. CDR3 nucleotides: TGTGCCAGCAGCTCGGGACAGCCCATGAACACTGAAGCTTTCTTT.